This TCR beta chain was obtained from a study of identical twins. The study's findings and limits: One should note that invariant MAIT and iNKT cells could partly confound zero-insertion analyses. Twin sharing of out-of-frame TCR alpha was underestimated by models in monozygotic pairs. Weaker excess twin sharing was observed in beta out-of-frame sequences. Within cord blood, abundant beta clonotypes carried fewer insertions, but memory repertoires showed no such trend.

The CDR3 loop spans 17 amino acids. Germline-derived CDR1 and CDR2 are MGHDK and SYGVNS. V was clipped by 3 bases and J by 5 bases; unmatched bases: 10. As to this clonotype: The antigen is not known.

TCRdb passed the 5' RACE reads through MiXCR, listing each CDR3 protein once. The data contain a few hundred thousand distinct CDR3 sequences, over 9% of them seen just once; the ten biggest clones take up 7.2%. These sequences were also reported in another study, on yellow fever vaccine responses in identical twins.

The TCR was taken from a young woman in good health. The sample consisted of CD8+ T cells sorted from blood. The chain uses TRBV25-1 and TRBJ2-5; 12 bases match TRBD2. The CDR3 here is CASSDPTSSGGAETQYF. The CDR3 DNA sequence: TGTGCCAGCAGTGACCCGACTTCTAGCGGGGGGGCCGAGACCCAGTACTTC.